This entry describes one T cell receptor beta chain. This clone was recorded at least ten times. No cognate antigen has been identified for it. Per-base quality was not reported, and no clone a single base away is much larger than it. In Seattle, one collaborating source enrolled patients while the infection was active and tracked those patients longitudinally over the course of disease. Whole blood was collected in K2EDTA tubes by collaborating institutions according to the institutions' own protocols. Collaborator samples were shipped for TCRbeta analysis as frozen whole blood, isolated PBMCs, or DNA extracted from either sample type. The data derive from a study of blood T cell repertoires in COVID-19 (dated by TCRdb to 2018 to 2021). A note on the overall study: The collaborator samples originated in the United States, Italy and Spain and spanned the acute and convalescent phases of COVID-19. The material from the prospective study consisted of cDNA or gDNA derived from T cells, B-cell-depleted T cells, or PBMCs. The dataset comprised deeply sampled blood TCRbeta repertoires from subjects exposed to, actively infected with, or recovered from COVID-19. The repertoires were released in a freely available public database meant as a resource for research on the immune response to SARS-CoV-2. The samples were drawn from two sources: the first 160 participants of the ongoing ImmuneRACE study, and 1,200 or so subjects contributed by 6 global collaborators. Nearly every sample came with metadata listing a de-identified subject ID, COVID-19 status, age in years and sex. Where available, HLA class I and class II types were obtained from metadata supplied by the sample provider rather than from assay-based typing.

The study at large found these results: Clinical and demographic metadata were provided uncurated, with the amount varying by source and participant.

Via the germline V gene, CDR1 is SGHRS and CDR2 YFSETQ. Ends trimmed: V by 7 bases, J by 5 bases; bases unmatched to a gene: 11. Reading from cysteine to phenylalanine, the CDR3 counts 14 amino acids. Only CDR3 DNA is held: 42 bases, read in frame from base 1. TCRbeta CDR3 regions were amplified from genomic DNA by means of the immunoSEQ Assay, a bias-controlled multiplex PCR. The original pipeline was this. Within the assay, amplification of reference gene primers was used to estimate how many nucleated cells each sample contained. To quantify the absolute abundance of each unique TCRbeta CDR3 rearrangement, sequence reads were collapsed and filtered. For each sample, productive Simpson clonality was calculated as the square root of Simpson's diversity index over productive rearrangements. TCRdb retrieved this table from immuneACCESS and kept in-frame rearrangements only. Not all clones are present; in checked studies, unresolved V genes account for under half, and no reason is known for the remainder. The V and J calls and the clone size are those of that table, but D and trimming were determined from the DNA. The sample has 50,000 to 75,000 clones on record, over 65% of them singletons. The ten largest make up approximately 15% of the sample.

This receptor was obtained from a man in his 60s with COVID-19, enrolled during active disease. This receptor chain uses TRBV5-1 and TRBJ2-5; the junction holds 7 bases that match TRBD1. Sequencing was done on a sample of peripheral blood. DNA sequence: TGCGCCAGCGGACAAAACAGGGGTAGGGAGACCCAGTACTTC. The encoded protein is CASGQNRGRETQYF. With the portions outside the CDR3 filled from the reference TRBV5-1 and TRBJ2-5 genes, the complete variable region becomes KAGVTQTPRYLIKTRGQQVTLSCSPISGHRSVSWYQQTPGQGLQFLFEYFSETQRNKGNFPGRFSGRQFSNSRSEMNVSTLELGDSALYLCASGQNRGRETQYFGPGTRLLVL.